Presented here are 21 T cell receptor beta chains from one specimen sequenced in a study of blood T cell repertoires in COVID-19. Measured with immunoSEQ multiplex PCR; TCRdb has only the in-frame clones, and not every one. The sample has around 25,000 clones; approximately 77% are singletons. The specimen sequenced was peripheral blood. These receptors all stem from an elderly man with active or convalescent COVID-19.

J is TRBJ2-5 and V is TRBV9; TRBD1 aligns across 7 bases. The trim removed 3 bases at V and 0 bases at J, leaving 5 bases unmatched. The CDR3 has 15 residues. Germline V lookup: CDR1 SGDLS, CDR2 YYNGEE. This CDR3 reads CASSAGDSDQETQYF. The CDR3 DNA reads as TGTGCCAGCAGCGCCGGGGACAGCGACCAAGAGACCCAGTACTTC.

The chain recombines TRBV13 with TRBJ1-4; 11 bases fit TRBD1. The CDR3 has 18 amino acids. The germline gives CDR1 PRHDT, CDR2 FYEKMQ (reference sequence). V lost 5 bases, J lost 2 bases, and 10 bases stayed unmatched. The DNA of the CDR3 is TGTGCCAGCAGCAACGCGGACAGGGGGCGAGCCACTAATGAAAAACTGTTTTTT. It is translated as CASSNADRGRATNEKLFF.

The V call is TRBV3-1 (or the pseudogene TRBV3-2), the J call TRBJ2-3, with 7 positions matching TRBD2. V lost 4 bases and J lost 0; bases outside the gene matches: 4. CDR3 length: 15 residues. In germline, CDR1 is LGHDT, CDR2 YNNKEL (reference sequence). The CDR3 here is CASSRRESSTDTQYF. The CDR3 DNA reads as TGTGCCAGCAGCCGGCGGGAGAGTAGCACAGATACGCAGTATTTT.

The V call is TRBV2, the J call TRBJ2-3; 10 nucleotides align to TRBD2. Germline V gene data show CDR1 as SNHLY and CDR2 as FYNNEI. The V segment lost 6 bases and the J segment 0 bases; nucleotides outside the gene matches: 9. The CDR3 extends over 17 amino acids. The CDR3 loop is CASSQGLAETSTDTQYF. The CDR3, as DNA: TGTGCCAGCAGCCAAGGACTAGCGGAAACTAGCACAGATACGCAGTATTTT.

The DNA for the CDR3 is TGCGCCAGCAGCGGGGGACAGGGAAGCTATGGCTACACCTTC. Amino acids: CASSGGQGSYGYTF. V gene TRBV5-1 combines with J gene TRBJ1-2, with 9 bases aligning to TRBD1. Germline CDR1 reads SGHRS; CDR2 reads YFSETQ. The CDR3 covers 14 residues. J was trimmed by 4 bases and V by 4 bases; bases with no gene match: 5.

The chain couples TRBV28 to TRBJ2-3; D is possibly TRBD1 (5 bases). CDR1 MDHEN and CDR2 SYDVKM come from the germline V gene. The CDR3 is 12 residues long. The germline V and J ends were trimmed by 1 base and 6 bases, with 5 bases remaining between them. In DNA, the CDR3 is TGTGCCAGCAGTTTATCAGGGGATACGCAGTATTTT. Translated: CASSLSGDTQYF.

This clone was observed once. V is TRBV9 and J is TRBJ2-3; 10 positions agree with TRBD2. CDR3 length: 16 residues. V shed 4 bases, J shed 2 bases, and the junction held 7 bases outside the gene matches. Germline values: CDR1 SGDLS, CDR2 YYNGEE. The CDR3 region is CASSKGLADSTDTQYF. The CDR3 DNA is TGTGCCAGCAGCAAAGGACTAGCGGACTCCACAGATACGCAGTATTTT.

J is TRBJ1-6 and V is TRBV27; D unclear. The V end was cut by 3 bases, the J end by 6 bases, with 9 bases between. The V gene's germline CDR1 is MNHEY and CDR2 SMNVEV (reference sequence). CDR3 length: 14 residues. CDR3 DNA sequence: TGTGCCAGCAGTTTGACGGGTGTTAATTCACCCCTCCACTTT. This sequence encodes CASSLTGVNSPLHF.

CDR3 sequence reads: CATSDPTTGGLNTGELFF. As DNA, the CDR3 is TGTGCCACCAGTGATCCAACGACAGGGGGCCTAAACACCGGGGAGCTGTTTTTT. The rearrangement links TRBV24-1 to TRBJ2-2; 10 nucleotides agree with TRBD1. Germline lookup yields CDR1 KGHDR and CDR2 SFDVKD. The CDR3 has 18 residues. The V gene end was trimmed by 3 bases and the J gene end by 2 bases; junction bases not matched to a gene: 8.

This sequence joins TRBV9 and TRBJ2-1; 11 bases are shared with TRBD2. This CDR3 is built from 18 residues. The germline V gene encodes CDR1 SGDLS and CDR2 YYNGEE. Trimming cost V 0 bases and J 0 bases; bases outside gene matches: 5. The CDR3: CASSVGISGRGSYNEQFF. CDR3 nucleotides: TGTGCCAGCAGCGTAGGCATTAGCGGGAGGGGCTCCTACAATGAGCAGTTCTTC.

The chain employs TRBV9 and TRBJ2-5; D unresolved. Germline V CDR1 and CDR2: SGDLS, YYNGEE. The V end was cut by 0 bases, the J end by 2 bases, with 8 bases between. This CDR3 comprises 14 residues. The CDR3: CASSVGLQQETQYF. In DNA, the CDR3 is TGTGCCAGCAGCGTAGGCCTACAGCAAGAGACCCAGTACTTC.

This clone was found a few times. For the CDR3, the DNA is TGCAGCGTTGAACGCGGGACTAGCGCCGCGGAGGGGTTCTTC. Translating it yields CSVERGTSAAEGFF. The chain couples TRBV29-1 to TRBJ2-1; 10 nucleotides line up with TRBD2. This CDR3 is 14 amino acids long. The J segment lost 15 bases and the V segment lost 2 bases, leaving 13 bases of the junction unmatched. Germline V gives CDR1 SQVTM, CDR2 ANQGSEA.

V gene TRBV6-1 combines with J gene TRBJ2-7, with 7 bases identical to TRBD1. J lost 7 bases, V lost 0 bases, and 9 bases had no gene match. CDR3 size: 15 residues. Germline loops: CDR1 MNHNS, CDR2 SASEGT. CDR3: CASSEANRGRGEQYF. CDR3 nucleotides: TGTGCCAGCAGTGAAGCAAACAGGGGACGAGGGGAGCAGTACTTC.

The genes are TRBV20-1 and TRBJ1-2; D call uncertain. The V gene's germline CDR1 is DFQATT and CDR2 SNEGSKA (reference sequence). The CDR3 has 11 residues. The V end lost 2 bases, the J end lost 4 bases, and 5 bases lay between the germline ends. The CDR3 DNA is TGCAGTGCTAGACAAGCCTATGGCTACACCTTC. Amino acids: CSARQAYGYTF.

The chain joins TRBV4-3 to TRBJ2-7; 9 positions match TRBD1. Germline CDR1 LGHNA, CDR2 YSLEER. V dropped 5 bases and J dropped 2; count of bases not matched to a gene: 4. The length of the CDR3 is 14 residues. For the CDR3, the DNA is TGCGCCAGCAGCATACGACAGGGGGCCTACGAGCAGTACTTC. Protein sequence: CASSIRQGAYEQYF.

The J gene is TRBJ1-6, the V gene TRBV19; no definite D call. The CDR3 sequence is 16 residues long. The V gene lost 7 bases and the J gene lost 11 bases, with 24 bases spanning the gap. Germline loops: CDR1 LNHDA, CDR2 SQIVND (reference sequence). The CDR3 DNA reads TGTGCCAGTAAGGCCCTGGCAGGCCCATTCGATCCACCCCTCCACTTT. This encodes CASKALAGPFDPPLHF.

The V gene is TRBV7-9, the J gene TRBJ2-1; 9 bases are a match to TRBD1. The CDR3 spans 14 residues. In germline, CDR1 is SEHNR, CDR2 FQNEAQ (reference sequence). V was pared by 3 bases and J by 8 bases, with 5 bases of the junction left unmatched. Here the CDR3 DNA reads TGTGCCAGCAGCTTGGGACAGGGTTTCTATGAGCAGTTCTTC. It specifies CASSLGQGFYEQFF.

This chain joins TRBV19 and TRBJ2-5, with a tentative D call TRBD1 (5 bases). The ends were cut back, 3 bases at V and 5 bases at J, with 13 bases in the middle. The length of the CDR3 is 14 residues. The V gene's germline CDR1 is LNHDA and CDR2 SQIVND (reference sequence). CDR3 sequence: CASSIQGQRETQYF. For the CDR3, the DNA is TGTGCCAGTAGTATTCAGGGTCAAAGGGAGACCCAGTACTTC. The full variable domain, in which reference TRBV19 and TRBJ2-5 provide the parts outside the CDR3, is DGGITQSPKYLFRKEGQNVTLSCEQNLNHDAMYWYRQDPGQGLRLIYYSQIVNDFQKGDIAEGYSVSREKKESFPLTVTSAQKNPTAFYLCASSIQGQRETQYFGPGTRLLVL.

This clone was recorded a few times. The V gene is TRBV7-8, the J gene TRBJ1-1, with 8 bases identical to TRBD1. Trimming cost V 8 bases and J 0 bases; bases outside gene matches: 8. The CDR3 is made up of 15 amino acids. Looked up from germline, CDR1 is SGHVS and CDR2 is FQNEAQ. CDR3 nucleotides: TGTGCCAGCGGCAATCAGGGGGCGATGAACACTGAAGCTTTCTTT. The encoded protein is CASGNQGAMNTEAFF.

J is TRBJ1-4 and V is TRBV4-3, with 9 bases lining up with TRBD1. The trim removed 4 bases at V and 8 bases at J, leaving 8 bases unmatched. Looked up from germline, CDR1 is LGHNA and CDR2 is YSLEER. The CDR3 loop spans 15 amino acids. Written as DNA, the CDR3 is TGCGCCAGCAGCCCCGGGGACAGGGTGACGGAAAAACTGTTTTTT. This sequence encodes CASSPGDRVTEKLFF.

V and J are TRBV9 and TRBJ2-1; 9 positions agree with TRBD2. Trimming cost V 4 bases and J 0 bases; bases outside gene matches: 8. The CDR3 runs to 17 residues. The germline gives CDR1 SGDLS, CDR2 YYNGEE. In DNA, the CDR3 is TGTGCCAGCAGCAGAGAGCGGGGGGCTAGCTCCTACAATGAGCAGTTCTTC. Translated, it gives CASSRERGASSYNEQFF. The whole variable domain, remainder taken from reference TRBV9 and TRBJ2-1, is DSGVTQTPKHLITATGQRVTLRCSPRSGDLSVYWYQQSLDQGLQFLIQYYNGEERAKGNILERFSAQQFPDLHSELNLSSLELGDSALYFCASSRERGASSYNEQFFGPGTRLTVL.